The sequence of this TCR beta chain was determined in a study of blood T cell repertoires in COVID-19. Across the study: The United States, Italy and Spain provided the acute and convalescent COVID-19 samples. Nucleic acid was either cDNA or gDNA, and it came from T cells, B-cell-depleted T cells, or PBMCs.

In the original processing: Cell counts per sample came from amplifying reference gene primers. Measured with immunoSEQ multiplex PCR; TCRdb has only the in-frame clones, and not every one. D and trimming come from the DNA, and the V and J calls and clone size come from that table. Of 200,000 to 250,000 clones in the sample, around 84% are singletons; the top ten hold 15% to 20%. CDR3 length: 17 amino acids. Germline CDR1 is SEHNR and CDR2 is FQNEAQ (reference sequence). The V and J ends lost 1 base and 3 bases, in that order; junction bases with no gene match: 7. The sequence came from a woman aged 80 or over with active or convalescent COVID-19. What was sequenced was peripheral blood. The chain has TRBV7-9 and TRBJ1-5; 9 bases fit TRBD1. CDR3: CASSLVTGTGNNQPQHF. DNA for the CDR3: TGTGCCAGCAGCTTAGTTACCGGGACAGGGAACAATCAGCCCCAGCATTTT.